The TCR beta chain described here comes from a study of T cells in Graves' hyperthyroidism and ophthalmopathy. A word on this clonotype: Its antigen is as yet unknown.

Amplification of TCR beta CDR3 regions used RNA as the template. With the HTBI primer set, the TCR CDR3 went through a first round of RT-PCR. MiXCR was run by TCRdb on the multiplex PCR reads, yielding one entry per CDR3 protein. The data hold 550,000 to 700,000 distinct CDR3 sequences, with 40% to 55% observed a single time. The study based diagnoses on clinical symptoms, serum thyroxine and TRAb, thyroid ultrasound and orbital computed tomography. Germline values: CDR1 SGHTA, CDR2 FQGNSA. The V and J ends lost 1 base and 8 bases, in that order; junction bases with no gene match: 7. The CDR3 is 14 residues long. The study, taken as a whole, reports: It was a median approximately six months before onset that the model predicted ophthalmopathy. Separation of ophthalmopathy from stable hyperthyroidism was achieved by a 13 V-J model. Appearing also in blood were most of the thyroid clonotypes expanded above 0.001.

The specimen sequenced was peripheral blood or thyroid tissue (not recorded which). The TCR originated in an adult woman with Graves' disease, either hyperthyroidism or ophthalmopathy (not recorded which). The rearrangement links TRBV7-2 to TRBJ1-2, with 7 nucleotides matching TRBD1. The CDR3 region has the DNA TGTGCCAGCAGCTTAGGGCGACAGGGTGGGGGCTACACCTTC. Amino acids: CASSLGRQGGGYTF.